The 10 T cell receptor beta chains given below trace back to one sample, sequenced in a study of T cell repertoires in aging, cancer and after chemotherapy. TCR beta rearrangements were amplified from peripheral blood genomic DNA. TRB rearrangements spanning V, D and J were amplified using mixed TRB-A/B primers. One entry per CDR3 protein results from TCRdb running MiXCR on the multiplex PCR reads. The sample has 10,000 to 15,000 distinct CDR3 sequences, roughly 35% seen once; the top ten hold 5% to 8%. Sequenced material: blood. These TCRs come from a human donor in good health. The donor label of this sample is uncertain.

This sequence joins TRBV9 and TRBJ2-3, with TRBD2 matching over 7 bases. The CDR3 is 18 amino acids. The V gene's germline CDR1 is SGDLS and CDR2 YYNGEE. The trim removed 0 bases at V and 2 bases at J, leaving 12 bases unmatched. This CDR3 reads CASSVAVGGTPYTDTQYF. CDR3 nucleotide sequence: TGTGCCAGCAGCGTAGCGGTGGGGGGGACTCCCTACACAGATACGCAGTATTTT.

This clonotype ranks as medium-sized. This chain's CDR3 is CSAGTRRETQYF. The CDR3 coding sequence is TGCAGCGCCGGGACTAGGCGGGAGACCCAGTACTTC. The V gene is TRBV29-1, the J gene TRBJ2-5; 8 nucleotides line up with TRBD2. CDR1 is SQVTM and CDR2 is ANQGSEA in the germline V gene. The CDR3 is 12 amino acids. V was clipped by 7 bases and J by 5 bases; unmatched bases: 6.

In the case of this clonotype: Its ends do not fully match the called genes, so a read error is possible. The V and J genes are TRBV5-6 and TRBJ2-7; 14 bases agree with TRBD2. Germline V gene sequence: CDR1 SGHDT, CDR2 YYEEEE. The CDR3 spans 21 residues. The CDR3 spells CASSLGKTGLAGDYRSYEQYF. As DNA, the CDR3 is TGCGCCAGCAGCTTGGGGAAAACGGGACTAGCGGGGGACTACCGCTCCTACGAGCAGTACTTC.

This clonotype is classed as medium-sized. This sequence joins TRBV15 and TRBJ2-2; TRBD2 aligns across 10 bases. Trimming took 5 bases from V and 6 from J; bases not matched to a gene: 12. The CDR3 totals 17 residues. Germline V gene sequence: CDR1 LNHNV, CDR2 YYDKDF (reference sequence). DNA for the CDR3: TGTGCCACCAGCGGGCCAACTGGGCTAGCGGGGGCCGGGGAGCTGTTTTTT. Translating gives CATSGPTGLAGAGELFF.

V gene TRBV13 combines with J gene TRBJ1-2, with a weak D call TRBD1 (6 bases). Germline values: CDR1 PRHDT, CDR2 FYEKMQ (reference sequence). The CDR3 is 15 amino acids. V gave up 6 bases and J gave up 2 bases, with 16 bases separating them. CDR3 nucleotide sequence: TGTGCCAGCAGTTTAAACTCACAGGGAAACTATGGCTACACCTTC. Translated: CASSLNSQGNYGYTF.

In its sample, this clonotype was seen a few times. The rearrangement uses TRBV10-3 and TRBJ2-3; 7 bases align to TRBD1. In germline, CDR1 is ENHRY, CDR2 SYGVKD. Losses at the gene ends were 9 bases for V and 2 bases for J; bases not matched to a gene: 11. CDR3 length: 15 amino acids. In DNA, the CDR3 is TGTGCCATAGCCGGAGGACAGGCTATCACAGATACGCAGTATTTT. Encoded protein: CAIAGGQAITDTQYF.

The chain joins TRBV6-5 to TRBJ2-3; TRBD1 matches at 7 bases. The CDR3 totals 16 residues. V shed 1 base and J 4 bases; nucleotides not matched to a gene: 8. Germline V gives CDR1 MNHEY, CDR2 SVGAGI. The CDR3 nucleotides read TGTGCCAGCAGTTACTTTGGGGCAGGGGGTGCAGATACGCAGTATTTT. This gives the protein CASSYFGAGGADTQYF.

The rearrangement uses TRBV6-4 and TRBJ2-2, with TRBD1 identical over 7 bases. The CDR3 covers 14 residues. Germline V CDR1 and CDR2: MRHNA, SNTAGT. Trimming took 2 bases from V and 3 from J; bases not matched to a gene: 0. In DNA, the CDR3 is TGTGCCAGCAGTGACGGGACAGACACCGGGGAGCTGTTTTTT. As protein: CASSDGTDTGELFF.

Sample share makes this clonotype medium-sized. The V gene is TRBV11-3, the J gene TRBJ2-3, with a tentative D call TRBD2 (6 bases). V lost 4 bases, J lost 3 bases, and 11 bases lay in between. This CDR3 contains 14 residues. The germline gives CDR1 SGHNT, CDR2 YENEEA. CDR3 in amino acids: CASSSEGLTDTQYF. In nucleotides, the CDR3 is TGTGCCAGCAGCTCGGAGGGATTAACAGATACGCAGTATTTT.

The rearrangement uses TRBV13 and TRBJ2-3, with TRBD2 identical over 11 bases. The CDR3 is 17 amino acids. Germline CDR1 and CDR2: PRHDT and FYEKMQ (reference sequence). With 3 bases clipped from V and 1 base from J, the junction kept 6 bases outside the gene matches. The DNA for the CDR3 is TGTGCCAGCAGCTTCTCAACTAGCGGGAGTCGCACAGATACGCAGTATTTT. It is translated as CASSFSTSGSRTDTQYF. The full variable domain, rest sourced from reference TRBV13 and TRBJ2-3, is AAGVIQSPRHLIKEKRETATLKCYPIPRHDTVYWYQQGPGQDPQFLISFYEKMQSDKGSIPDRFSAQQFSDYHSELNMSSLELGDSALYFCASSFSTSGSRTDTQYFGPGTRLTVL.